These 28 T cell receptor beta chains were all obtained from the same sample, sequenced in a study of shared T cell receptors in the human thymus. The data were produced by immunoSEQ multiplex PCR, yet TCRdb's version contains in-frame clones alone and is incomplete. This table has 540,000 or so clones, 78% appearing once. These data also featured in a second study, about human thymus T cells.

Material for sequencing was thymocytes. These receptor sequences come from a boy younger than two with a congenital heart defect.

The chain combines TRBV30 with TRBJ2-4, with TRBD2 matching over 11 bases. CDR1 and CDR2 (germline): GTSNPN, SVGIG (reference sequence). V trimming: 2 bases; J trimming: 0 bases; junction bases outside the gene matches: 9. This CDR3 spans 18 amino acids. The CDR3 loop reads CAWSRRLAGGLAKNIQYF. The CDR3 DNA follows: TGTGCCTGGAGTAGAAGGCTAGCGGGAGGACTAGCCAAAAACATTCAGTACTTC.

The genes are TRBV28 and TRBJ2-7; perhaps TRBD2 as D (7 bases). This CDR3 is 15 amino acids long. Germline V CDR1 and CDR2: MDHEN, SYDVKM. V lost 3 bases, J lost 3 bases, and 15 bases lay in between. For the CDR3, the DNA is TGTGCCAGCAGTTTGGGGGGGGGCAACGACTACGAGCAGTACTTC. This translates into CASSLGGGNDYEQYF.

The chain links TRBV11-2 to TRBJ1-1; a weak D match, TRBD1 (5 bases). Deletions cut 1 base from V and 0 bases from J, with 9 bases between. The CDR3 contains 15 residues. Germline V gene lookup returns CDR1 SGHAT and CDR2 FQNNGV. For the CDR3, the DNA is TGTGCCAGCAGCTTAGGACAGCCCTTGAACACTGAAGCTTTCTTT. Translated: CASSLGQPLNTEAFF.

This clone was counted between two and nine times. The chain is built from TRBV5-4 and TRBJ2-3; D perhaps matches TRBD2 (6 bases). This CDR3 region has 15 residues. Trimming took 2 bases from V and 3 from J, leaving 13 bases between them. CDR1 SGHNT and CDR2 YYREEE come from the germline V gene (reference sequence). CDR3 bases: TGTGCCAGCAGCTTAGGACGGGAGAAGACAGATACGCAGTATTTT. Translated: CASSLGREKTDTQYF.

A few counts support this clone. The chain uses TRBV4-1 and TRBJ2-1; TRBD2 agrees at 9 bases. There are 16 residues in the CDR3. Germline CDR1 is MGHRA and CDR2 is YSYEKL. V lost 3 bases to trimming and J lost 3 bases; unmatched junction nucleotides: 6. DNA for the CDR3: TGCGCCAGCAGCCACCCGGGACTAGCAAGCTACAATGAGCAGTTCTTC. Translated, it gives CASSHPGLASYNEQFF.

The genes are TRBV6-1 and TRBJ2-1, with D perhaps matching TRBD2 (6 bases). The CDR3 is 17 residues long. The V end lost 4 bases, the J end lost 2 bases, and 18 bases lay between the germline ends. Germline-derived CDR1 and CDR2 are MNHNS and SASEGT. CDR3 protein: CASSAVRDSAAYNEQFF. DNA for the CDR3: TGTGCCAGCAGTGCCGTCCGGGACTCCGCCGCCTACAATGAGCAGTTCTTC.

The rearrangement joins TRBV5-6 to TRBJ2-3; 7 bases align to TRBD2. This CDR3 contains 15 residues. The germline CDR1 and CDR2 sequences are SGHDT and YYEEEE. Trimming at V came to 2 bases and at J to 2 bases, leaving 5 bases not matched to a gene. CDR3 sequence: CASSFSRDYTDTQYF. CDR3 coding DNA: TGTGCCAGCAGCTTTTCTCGGGACTACACAGATACGCAGTATTTT.

Notes on this clone: This CDR3 is also generated by other DNA sequences in the sample. The genes are TRBV9 and TRBJ2-7, with D perhaps matching TRBD2 (6 bases). CDR1 and CDR2 from the germline V gene are SGDLS and YYNGEE. The ends were cut back, 2 bases at V and 6 bases at J, with 12 bases in the middle. The CDR3 runs to 13 residues. The CDR3 sequence is CASSVGGTGEQYF. The CDR3 coding sequence is TGTGCCAGCAGCGTTGGCGGGACCGGCGAGCAGTACTTC.

The V call is TRBV9, the J call TRBJ2-3; D is perhaps TRBD2 (6 bases). Trimming removed 4 bases at V and 0 bases at J, with 18 bases between. Germline V gene data show CDR1 as SGDLS and CDR2 as YYNGEE. The CDR3 is made up of 17 amino acids. The CDR3 DNA follows: TGTGCCAGCAGCTCGCCCCCGAGGAGCGGGAGCACAGATACGCAGTATTTT. Translation gives CASSSPPRSGSTDTQYF.

V usage is TRBV4-3 and J usage is TRBJ1-5, with D perhaps TRBD1 (6 bases). This CDR3 spans 15 amino acids. V was shortened by 1 base and J by 3 bases, with 10 bases between the two germline ends. Germline V CDR1 and CDR2: LGHNA, YSLEER. Here the CDR3 DNA reads TGCGCCAGCAGCCAAGCACACAGGGACAATCAGCCCCAGCATTTT. Encoded protein: CASSQAHRDNQPQHF.

The chain carries TRBV5-1 and TRBJ1-1, with 9 bases that match TRBD1. The V gene's germline CDR1 is SGHRS and CDR2 YFSETQ. V shed 2 bases, J shed 0 bases, and the junction held 5 bases outside the gene matches. The CDR3 is 16 residues long. The DNA of the CDR3 is TGCGCCAGCAGCTTACCGGGACAGGGATTGAACACTGAAGCTTTCTTT. The encoded protein is CASSLPGQGLNTEAFF.

The chain recombines TRBV6-5 with TRBJ2-7; TRBD1 is a possible D gene (5 bases). The CDR3 is 14 amino acids. Germline lookup yields CDR1 MNHEY and CDR2 SVGAGI. The germline V and J ends were trimmed by 2 bases and 3 bases, with 11 bases remaining between them. The CDR3 loop reads CASSYAIRGYEQYF. The CDR3 nucleotides read TGTGCCAGCAGTTACGCGATTAGGGGCTACGAGCAGTACTTC.

V gene TRBV10-3 combines with J gene TRBJ1-5; 10 nucleotides align to TRBD1. The CDR3 spans 15 residues. Germline CDR1 reads ENHRY; CDR2 reads SYGVKD. V lost 2 bases to trimming and J lost 5 bases; unmatched junction nucleotides: 3. The DNA of the CDR3 is TGTGCCATCAGTGAGGCCGGGACAGGGGATCAGCCCCAGCATTTT. This codes for CAISEAGTGDQPQHF.

This chain connects TRBV7-6 to TRBJ2-7; D ambiguous. The germline gives CDR1 SGHVS, CDR2 FNYEAQ. The V and J ends lost 3 bases and 4 bases respectively, with 7 bases between them. The CDR3 spans 12 residues. CDR3 residues: CASSFSPYEQYF. The CDR3, as DNA: TGTGCCAGCAGCTTTTCCCCTTACGAGCAGTACTTC.

CDR3 in DNA: TGTGCCAGCAGCGCACGCCAATATAGCAATGAGCAGTTCTTC. This sequence encodes CASSARQYSNEQFF. The chain carries TRBV9 and TRBJ2-1; D is undetermined. The CDR3 has 14 residues. The V gene's germline CDR1 is SGDLS and CDR2 YYNGEE. V was clipped by 3 bases and J by 6 bases, with 13 bases between them.

The chain recombines TRBV10-3 with TRBJ1-5, with a weak D call TRBD1 (5 bases). The CDR3 consists of 18 residues. Germline CDR1 and CDR2: ENHRY and SYGVKD. The V end lost 0 bases, the J end lost 5 bases, and 20 bases lay between the germline ends. The CDR3 DNA reads as TGTGCCATCAGTGAGTCGAAAATGGCAGGGCTTCTTCATCAGCCCCAGCATTTT. Translating it yields CAISESKMAGLLHQPQHF.

The CDR3 sequence is CASSPDGGFEKLFF. The DNA of the CDR3 is TGCGCCAGCAGCCCTGACGGGGGGTTTGAAAAACTGTTTTTT. The chain uses TRBV4-3 and TRBJ1-4; weak D call: TRBD1 (5 bases). Trimming shortened V by 4 bases and J by 7 bases, and 13 bases separated the two germline ends. CDR3 length equals 14 residues. Germline lookup yields CDR1 LGHNA and CDR2 YSLEER.

The genes are TRBV4-1 and TRBJ2-1; 8 nucleotides agree with TRBD2. J gave up 5 bases and V 0 bases, and 6 bases lay outside the gene matches. Germline V lookup: CDR1 MGHRA, CDR2 YSYEKL. The CDR3 contains 16 residues. The CDR3 DNA follows: TGCGCCAGCAGCCAAGATCCCCGGGAGGGCGACAATGAGCAGTTCTTC. This sequence encodes CASSQDPREGDNEQFF.

The chain combines TRBV6-1 with TRBJ2-7, with a tentative D call TRBD1 (5 bases). V lost 7 bases, J lost 6 bases, and 13 bases lay in between. Germline V gives CDR1 MNHNS, CDR2 SASEGT. The length of the CDR3 is 12 residues. The CDR3 DNA reads TGTGCCAGCAAGGGGCCCCAGGGCGAGCAGTACTTC. This encodes CASKGPQGEQYF.

V usage is TRBV5-6 and J usage is TRBJ2-5; 12 bases are shared with TRBD2. CDR1 SGHDT and CDR2 YYEEEE come from the germline V gene. The CDR3 runs 17 residues. Unmatched junction bases numbered 7, after V lost 3 bases and J lost 1 base. In DNA, the CDR3 is TGTGCCAGCAGCTCCGGGCCGGGACTAGCGGGCCAAGAGACCCAGTACTTC. It yields the protein CASSSGPGLAGQETQYF.

This clone was picked up a small number of times. The V and J genes are TRBV5-4 and TRBJ1-4; D is ambiguous. The CDR3 spans 17 residues. The germline V and J ends were trimmed by 4 bases and 7 bases, with 23 bases remaining between them. Germline CDR1 reads SGHNT; CDR2 reads YYREEE (reference sequence). CDR3 coding DNA: TGTGCCAGCAGCCAAGCCCCCGGACGGGCACTAGGTGAAAAACTGTTTTTT. It specifies CASSQAPGRALGEKLFF.

The V call is TRBV6-6, the J call TRBJ2-5; D is perhaps TRBD2 (6 bases). Per the germline V gene, CDR1 is MNHNY and CDR2 is SVGAGI (reference sequence). The CDR3 spans 15 residues. Trimming stripped 5 bases from V and 0 bases from J, with 13 bases between. The CDR3: CASSRSGDHQETQYF. The CDR3 DNA sequence: TGTGCCAGCAGTCGGTCGGGGGACCACCAAGAGACCCAGTACTTC.

CDR3 sequence (DNA): TGCAGCGCGGAGCCCGTTGAAGCTGAAGCTTTCTTT. This translates into CSAEPVEAEAFF. This rearrangement joins TRBV29-1 to TRBJ1-1; no clear D. The V end was cut by 7 bases, the J end by 6 bases, with 15 bases between. The CDR3 contains 12 residues. Germline loops: CDR1 SQVTM, CDR2 ANQGSEA.

This clone was counted a single time. The J gene is TRBJ1-3, the V gene TRBV2; D is possibly TRBD1 (5 bases). The CDR3 runs 14 residues. V was pared by 3 bases and J by 7 bases, with 13 bases between. CDR1 and CDR2 (germline): SNHLY, FYNNEI. The CDR3 coding sequence is TGTGCCAGCAGTGATCCAGGAGGGGTGAACACCATATATTTT. This encodes CASSDPGGVNTIYF.

The chain couples TRBV6-5 to TRBJ1-4, with TRBD1 matching over 7 bases. The length of the CDR3 is 15 residues. Germline CDR1 reads MNHEY; CDR2 reads SVGAGI. The V segment lost 4 bases and the J segment 2 bases; nucleotides outside the gene matches: 4. The DNA of the CDR3 is TGTGCCAGCAGTTCGACAGGGCGCACTAATGAAAAACTGTTTTTT. Translation gives CASSSTGRTNEKLFF.

The V and J genes are TRBV28 and TRBJ2-7; 16 bases match TRBD2. The CDR3 contains 17 residues. V lost 5 bases, J lost 4 bases, and 8 bases stayed unmatched. CDR1 and CDR2 from the germline V gene are MDHEN and SYDVKM. The CDR3 region has the DNA TGTGCCAGCAGTGGGACTAGCGGGAGGGCCCGGGTATACGAGCAGTACTTC. Protein sequence: CASSGTSGRARVYEQYF. Drawing the rest from reference TRBV28 and TRBJ2-7, the complete variable domain is DVKVTQSSRYLVKRTGEKVFLECVQDMDHENMFWYRQDPGLGLRLIYFSYDVKMKEKGDIPEGYSVSREKKERFSLILESASTNQTSMYLCASSGTSGRARVYEQYFGPGTRLTVT.

The chain carries TRBV6-1 and TRBJ1-1, with D possibly matching TRBD1 (5 bases). The CDR3 is 18 amino acids. The germline V gene has CDR1 MNHNS and CDR2 SASEGT. V shed 2 bases and J shed 3 bases, with 22 bases lying between them. The CDR3 loop reads CASSEQEGPTFFDTEAFF. Written as DNA, the CDR3 is TGTGCCAGCAGTGAACAGGAGGGGCCAACCTTCTTTGACACTGAAGCTTTCTTT.

V usage is TRBV4-3 and J usage is TRBJ2-7; D might be TRBD2 (5 bases). V was clipped by 1 base and J by 7 bases, with 11 bases between them. CDR3 length: 13 amino acids. The germline CDR1 and CDR2 sequences are LGHNA and YSLEER. The CDR3 sequence: CASSQAWEREQYF. CDR3 bases: TGCGCCAGCAGCCAAGCGTGGGAGCGTGAGCAGTACTTC.